The clone carrying this T cell receptor (beta chain) was observed at least ten times. TCRdb redid the calling of the reads with MiXCR, one entry per CDR3 protein. Of approximately 250,000 distinct CDR3 sequences listed, approximately 6.7% are singletons. These data are taken from a study of T cell repertoires in cytomegalovirus infection. Study-wide background: Based on public TCR beta signatures, there were indications of CMV infection and of a matching HLA type.

V gave up 6 bases and J gave up 11 bases, with 17 bases separating them. The germline V gene encodes CDR1 SGHTA and CDR2 FQGNSA. The CDR3 spans 13 residues. The TCR sequence derives from a human donor in good health (CMV status not recorded). Some clones in this sample may be carry-over from other donors' samples. The sample comprised PBMCs. V and J are TRBV7-2 and TRBJ2-1, with D perhaps given as TRBD1 or TRBD2 (6 bases each). CDR3 nucleotides: TGTGCCAGCAGTTCAATAGGGGGGCAGAAGCAGTTCTTC. This gives the protein CASSSIGGQKQFF.